The 31 T cell receptor beta chains below come from one sample, sequenced in a study of cytomegalovirus exposure and HLA in healthy donors. Vbeta (60) and Jbeta (13) primers were used in the PCR. Data came from immunoSEQ multiplex PCR; TCRdb stores just in-frame clones and leaves some out. This sample carries 150,000 to 200,000 clones, about 80% of them seen once, and the ten largest clones take roughly 0.99%. Input material: PBMCs. The receptors shown here come from a woman in her forties in good health and CMV-seronegative.

V gene TRBV7-2 combines with J gene TRBJ1-4; D perhaps matches TRBD1 (6 bases). The germline V and J ends were trimmed by 5 bases and 4 bases, with 11 bases remaining between them. This CDR3 has 14 residues. CDR1 is SGHTA and CDR2 is FQGNSA in the germline V gene. CDR3 in amino acids: CASSPTGRNEKLFF. The DNA of the CDR3 is TGTGCCAGCAGCCCGACAGGACGTAATGAAAAACTGTTTTTT.

The chain joins TRBV10-3 to TRBJ2-1; TRBD2 matches at 7 bases. The V gene's germline CDR1 is ENHRY and CDR2 SYGVKD. The CDR3 spans 13 residues. After removal of 10 bases from V and 7 bases from J, the junction contained 10 bases not matched to a gene. The CDR3 here is CATTGGRVNEQFF. CDR3 DNA sequence: TGTGCCACCACGGGCGGGAGAGTTAATGAGCAGTTCTTC.

The genes are TRBV9 and TRBJ1-4; D ambiguous. V lost 0 bases, J lost 7 bases, and 13 bases lay in between. Germline CDR1 SGDLS, CDR2 YYNGEE. The CDR3 covers 15 residues. The CDR3 bases are TGTGCCAGCAGCGTAGAGGGCGGCCGGGGTGAAAAACTGTTTTTT. Amino acid sequence: CASSVEGGRGEKLFF.

The J gene is TRBJ2-5, the V gene TRBV4-2; 9 bases map to TRBD2. The CDR3 has 17 amino acids. Unmatched junction bases numbered 9, after V lost 0 bases and J lost 4 bases. Germline CDR1 LGHNA, CDR2 YNFKEQ. The CDR3 nucleotides read TGTGCCAGCAGCCAAGACAGAGGGCGGGAGGGCTCAGAGACCCAGTACTTC. This encodes CASSQDRGREGSETQYF.

CDR3 nucleotide sequence: TGTGCCTGGAGTGTGGGGGCCGGAACCTACGAGCAGTACGTC. Its translation is CAWSVGAGTYEQYV. The chain employs TRBV30 and TRBJ2-7, with D possibly TRBD1 on 6 matching bases. The CDR3 runs 14 residues. Germline CDR1 is GTSNPN and CDR2 is SVGIG (reference sequence). V was trimmed by 0 bases and J by 2 bases, leaving 11 bases between them.

The chain uses TRBV14 and TRBJ2-3; D may be TRBD2 (6 bases). The V gene lost 0 bases and the J gene lost 0 bases, with 10 bases spanning the gap. Per germline, CDR1 SGHDN and CDR2 FVKESK. CDR3 length: 16 amino acids. Here the CDR3 reads CASSQDGGFSTDTQYF. Here the CDR3 DNA reads TGTGCCAGCAGCCAAGATGGGGGGTTTAGCACAGATACGCAGTATTTT.

V usage is TRBV5-1 and J usage is TRBJ2-5; TRBD2 matches at 15 bases. The CDR3 runs to 16 residues. Germline V gene sequence: CDR1 SGHRS, CDR2 YFSETQ. V lost 3 bases and J lost 2; bases outside the gene matches: 2. The CDR3, as DNA: TGCGCCAGCAGCTCGGGACTAGCGGGAGGACAAGAGACCCAGTACTTC. It encodes CASSSGLAGGQETQYF.

This clone was counted between two and nine times. This chain uses TRBV25-1 with TRBJ1-2; 7 bases line up with TRBD1. The CDR3 consists of 14 residues. Losses at the gene ends were 3 bases for V and 10 bases for J; bases not matched to a gene: 11. Germline-derived CDR1 and CDR2 are MGHDK and SYGVNS. The CDR3 region has the DNA TGTGCCAGCAGTGATACCGGACAGGCCGCGCACTACACCTTC. Its translation is CASSDTGQAAHYTF.

This sequence joins TRBV29-1 and TRBJ2-3; D may be TRBD1 (6 bases). In germline, CDR1 is SQVTM, CDR2 ANQGSEA. With 3 bases removed from V and 1 base from J, the gap between germline ends came to 14 bases. This CDR3 has 15 residues. In DNA, the CDR3 is TGCAGCGTTGACCAGGGGAAAGGGGGCACAGATACGCAGTATTTT. It yields the protein CSVDQGKGGTDTQYF.

The gene calls are TRBV7-6 and TRBJ2-7; the match to TRBD1 covers 8 bases. Germline trimming cut 4 bases from V and 10 bases from J; bases unmatched to any gene: 6. From germline, CDR1 is SGHVS and CDR2 FNYEAQ. The CDR3 extends over 12 amino acids. CDR3 residues: CASSYGQGTQYV. The CDR3 DNA reads as TGTGCCAGCAGCTACGGACAGGGTACTCAGTACGTC.

The V call is TRBV7-3, the J call TRBJ1-3; D might be TRBD1 (5 bases). Trimming pared 0 bases from V and 8 bases from J, leaving 14 bases between. CDR1 and CDR2 from the germline V gene are SGHTA and FQGTGA. This CDR3 has 15 amino acids. This CDR3 is CASSLTPGGRDTIYF. The CDR3 DNA reads TGTGCCAGCAGCTTAACTCCCGGGGGTCGGGACACCATATATTTT.

The V and J genes are TRBV11-3 and TRBJ2-7; perhaps TRBD2 as D (5 bases). V was trimmed by 4 bases and J by 3 bases, leaving 10 bases between them. This CDR3 spans 13 amino acids. Germline V gene data show CDR1 as SGHNT and CDR2 as YENEEA. CDR3 protein: CASSYSAVYEQYF. The CDR3 nucleotides read TGTGCCAGCAGCTATAGCGCAGTCTACGAGCAGTACTTC.

The CDR3 nucleotides read TGTGCCAGCAGCTTATGGCAGAGGCCCGAGCAGTACTTC. Protein sequence: CASSLWQRPEQYF. This chain joins TRBV7-2 and TRBJ2-7; D is undetermined. V was trimmed by 2 bases and J by 6 bases, leaving 11 bases between them. The CDR3 is 13 residues long. Germline V gene sequence: CDR1 SGHTA, CDR2 FQGNSA.

The V gene is TRBV19, the J gene TRBJ2-3, with unresolved D. With 4 bases removed from V and 0 bases from J, the gap between germline ends came to 14 bases. Germline CDR1 LNHDA, CDR2 SQIVND (reference sequence). This CDR3 region has 16 residues. The CDR3 coding sequence is TGTGCCAGTAGTACCGGGTCGGTTCTCAGCACAGATACGCAGTATTTT. As protein: CASSTGSVLSTDTQYF. Complete variable domain (other parts from reference TRBV19 and TRBJ2-3): DGGITQSPKYLFRKEGQNVTLSCEQNLNHDAMYWYRQDPGQGLRLIYYSQIVNDFQKGDIAEGYSVSREKKESFPLTVTSAQKNPTAFYLCASSTGSVLSTDTQYFGPGTRLTVL.

This clone showed up just a few times. This chain uses TRBV6-4 with TRBJ2-3; D is possibly TRBD1 (5 bases). Germline lookup yields CDR1 MRHNA and CDR2 SNTAGT. This CDR3 region has 14 residues. Trimming pared 10 bases from V and 3 bases from J, leaving 17 bases between. As DNA, the CDR3 is TGTGCCATCGACACCCCCAGGGAAACAGATACGCAGTATTTT. Its protein is CAIDTPRETDTQYF.

The chain couples TRBV4-3 to TRBJ1-2, with a possible D match to TRBD1 (6 bases). The CDR3 totals 17 residues. Germline CDR1 and CDR2: LGHNA and YSLEER. Trimming left V 1 base short and J 4 bases short, with 19 bases between. The CDR3 loop is CASSQGRGGAGTYGYTF. The CDR3 nucleotides are TGCGCCAGCAGCCAAGGGCGGGGGGGGGCAGGGACCTATGGCTACACCTTC.

The V call is TRBV29-1, the J call TRBJ1-2; maybe TRBD1 (6 bases). V was clipped by 2 bases and J by 4 bases, with 14 bases between them. The CDR3 runs 14 residues. The germline gives CDR1 SQVTM, CDR2 ANQGSEA. This chain's CDR3 is CSVESGRGSYGYTF. Here the CDR3 DNA reads TGCAGCGTTGAAAGTGGGAGGGGGAGCTATGGCTACACCTTC. The whole variable domain, filled in from reference TRBV29-1 and TRBJ1-2, reads SAVISQKPSRDICQRGTSLTIQCQVDSQVTMMFWYRQQPGQSLTLIATANQGSEATYESGFVIDKFPISRPNLTFSTLTVSNMSPEDSSIYLCSVESGRGSYGYTFGSGTRLTVV.

This clone showed up just a few times. The chain is built from TRBV5-1 and TRBJ1-1; D is perhaps TRBD1 (6 bases). CDR1 SGHRS and CDR2 YFSETQ come from the germline V gene. The CDR3 runs to 14 residues. V shed 0 bases and J shed 2 bases, with 8 bases lying between them. In nucleotides, the CDR3 is TGCGCCAGCAGCTTGGCAGGGGATAACACTGAAGCTTTCTTT. Protein sequence: CASSLAGDNTEAFF.

On this clone itself: Additional DNA sequences in this sample encode the identical CDR3. The rearrangement joins TRBV6-5 to TRBJ1-5, with 7 bases that match TRBD1. The germline V gene encodes CDR1 MNHEY and CDR2 SVGAGI. The CDR3 contains 13 residues. V gave up 5 bases and J gave up 4 bases; unmatched junction bases: 2. The CDR3: CASSRTGNQPQHF. The DNA for the CDR3 is TGTGCCAGCAGTCGGACAGGTAATCAGCCCCAGCATTTT.

This clone has only one observation. The rearrangement uses TRBV4-3 and TRBJ1-2; maybe TRBD1 (5 bases). The germline V gene encodes CDR1 LGHNA and CDR2 YSLEER. The CDR3 is 13 residues long. The germline V and J ends were trimmed by 5 bases and 4 bases, with 11 bases remaining between them. The CDR3 bases are TGCGCCAGCAGCACCCAGGGAATCTATGGCTACACCTTC. Its translation: CASSTQGIYGYTF.

In the case of this clone: Mismatch with germline at one junction end may stem from a read error. The chain links TRBV7-8 to TRBJ1-1, with 7 bases matching TRBD1. The CDR3 has 12 amino acids. Per germline, CDR1 SGHVS and CDR2 FQNEAQ. This CDR3 reads CARSPRTGEAFF. CDR3 coding DNA: TGTGCCCGCAGCCCCCGGACAGGCGAAGCTTTCTTT.

J is TRBJ2-3 and V is TRBV2, with 11 bases matching TRBD2. The CDR3 consists of 16 residues. With V trimmed by 5 bases and J by 7 bases, 11 bases remained unmatched. Germline loops: CDR1 SNHLY, CDR2 FYNNEI. The CDR3 sequence: CASSPREGTSGYTQYF. The CDR3 nucleotides are TGTGCCAGCAGTCCCCGCGAGGGGACTAGCGGCTATACGCAGTATTTT.

Concerning this clone: The sample contains more than one DNA sequence encoding this CDR3. The chain links TRBV30 to TRBJ1-5, with unresolved D. Germline V gene data show CDR1 as GTSNPN and CDR2 as SVGIG (reference sequence). This CDR3 has 13 residues. Between the trimmed V and J ends, which lost 0 bases and 4 bases, there was a span of 7 bases. DNA of the CDR3: TGTGCCTGGAGTGTTAGAGGGAATCAGCCCCAGCATTTT. This translates into CAWSVRGNQPQHF.

The CDR3 DNA follows: TGTGCCAGCAGTGACCGACTAGCGGGATTTCAAGAGACCCAGTACTTC. The encoded protein is CASSDRLAGFQETQYF. J is TRBJ2-5 and V is TRBV6-1; 11 bases are shared with TRBD2. The CDR3 totals 16 residues. Germline V lookup: CDR1 MNHNS, CDR2 SASEGT. Losses at the gene ends were 3 bases for V and 2 bases for J; bases not matched to a gene: 5.

The chain employs TRBV2 and TRBJ1-1; D possibly corresponds to TRBD1 (6 bases). The CDR3 has 13 residues. V lost 2 bases to trimming and J lost 4 bases, with 8 bases between them. Germline V gene sequence: CDR1 SNHLY, CDR2 FYNNEI. CDR3 loop: CASSEPGVTEAFF. The CDR3 bases are TGTGCCAGCAGTGAACCAGGGGTCACTGAAGCTTTCTTT.

The V and J genes are TRBV10-2 and TRBJ2-6, with 14 bases aligning to TRBD2. The CDR3 sequence is 17 residues long. Germline V gene lookup returns CDR1 WSHSY and CDR2 SAAADI. With V trimmed by 5 bases and J by 4 bases, 4 bases remained unmatched. The CDR3 nucleotides read TGCGCCAGCAGTCCGACTAGCGGGAGGGAAGGGGCCAACGTCCTGACTTTC. Translated: CASSPTSGREGANVLTF.

About this clone itself: The junction departs from the called germline gene at one end, perhaps through a read error. The genes are TRBV7-9 and TRBJ1-1, with 8 bases aligning to TRBD1. The CDR3 has 17 amino acids. Germline CDR1 SEHNR, CDR2 FQNEAQ (reference sequence). The DNA of the CDR3 is TGTTCCAGCAGCTTAATTACCGGGACAGGAATGAACACTGAAGCTTTCTTT. It codes for CSSSLITGTGMNTEAFF.

The DNA of the CDR3 is TGTGCCAGCAGCTTCGACAGAGCCTTCACTGAAGCTTTCTTT. Protein sequence: CASSFDRAFTEAFF. The chain recombines TRBV11-3 with TRBJ1-1; D perhaps matches TRBD1 (5 bases). The CDR3 is 14 amino acids. Trimming pared 3 bases from V and 4 bases from J, leaving 12 bases between. Per the germline V gene, CDR1 is SGHNT and CDR2 is YENEEA.

The chain couples TRBV7-8 to TRBJ1-5; a weak D match, TRBD1 (5 bases). Trimming removed 5 bases at V and 7 bases at J, with 18 bases between. Germline loops: CDR1 SGHVS, CDR2 FQNEAQ. The CDR3 loop spans 15 amino acids. The CDR3: CASSQRHRRPQPQHF. The CDR3 nucleotides are TGTGCCAGCAGCCAACGCCACAGGCGCCCACAGCCCCAGCATTTT.

V is TRBV5-6 and J is TRBJ2-5, with 12 nucleotides matching TRBD2. V shed 5 bases, J shed 0 bases, and the junction held 5 bases outside the gene matches. This CDR3 is 16 amino acids long. Per germline, CDR1 SGHDT and CDR2 YYEEEE. CDR3: CASRTTSGGYQETQYF. CDR3 sequence (DNA): TGTGCCAGCAGGACTACTAGCGGGGGGTACCAAGAGACCCAGTACTTC.

CDR3 protein: CASSPLAGASNEQFF. The CDR3 region has the DNA TGTGCCAGCAGCCCCTTGGCGGGAGCCAGCAATGAGCAGTTCTTC. V is TRBV7-9 and J is TRBJ2-1; 7 bases align to TRBD2. This CDR3 is built from 15 residues. Germline CDR1 reads SEHNR; CDR2 reads FQNEAQ (reference sequence). Germline trimming cut 5 bases from V and 6 bases from J; bases unmatched to any gene: 10.